The sequence of this T cell receptor beta chain was determined in a study of blood T cell repertoires in COVID-19. Study-level background: The origin of the acute and convalescent COVID-19 samples was the United States, Italy and Spain. T cells, B-cell-depleted T cells, or PBMCs provided the cDNA or gDNA that served as material.

Per the original methods: Amplified reference gene primers provided the basis for estimating nucleated cell counts. Sequencing used immunoSEQ multiplex PCR; TCRdb keeps in-frame clones, though not all of them. The V and J calls and clone size come from that table; D and trimming were worked out from the DNA. The table has over 350,000 clones, roughly 89% seen once. The V end lost 4 bases, the J end lost 6 bases, and 10 bases lay between the germline ends. Germline V gene sequence: CDR1 SGHRS, CDR2 YFSETQ. The CDR3 totals 12 residues. This chain uses TRBV5-1 with TRBJ1-1, with D possibly matching TRBD1 (6 bases). Sequencing was done on a sample of peripheral blood. This receptor was identified in a woman aged 25 to 39 with acute or convalescent COVID-19. CDR3 bases: TGCGCCAGCAGCCTAGGGGGACCTGAAGCTTTCTTT. Translation gives CASSLGGPEAFF.